This T cell receptor beta chain was sequenced for a study of technical replicates of blood from several donors. Trimming removed 4 bases at V and 2 bases at J, with 15 bases between. Germline CDR1 reads MGHRA; CDR2 reads YSYEKL. This CDR3 has 15 amino acids. Sequencing was performed with immunoSEQ multiplex PCR; in TCRdb, only in-frame clones are kept and a portion is missing. The sample contains nearly 70,000 clones, roughly 92% of which appear only once. Specimen: T cells isolated from PBMCs. This sequence joins TRBV4-1 and TRBJ2-7; possible D gene TRBD1, 6 bases. The clonotype was recovered from a human donor in good health. The CDR3 bases are TGCGCCAGCAGCCGAACGGACAGCCTAACCTACGAGCAGTACTTC. It is translated as CASSRTDSLTYEQYF.